This TCR beta chain is from a study of cytomegalovirus exposure and HLA in healthy donors. Study results and caveats: Reportedly, diagnosis of cytomegalovirus status by the classifier showed high specificity and sensitivity.

This PCR relied on a set of 60 Vbeta primers and 13 Jbeta primers. TCRdb keeps only in-frame clones here, not all; method: immunoSEQ multiplex PCR. This listing includes tens of thousands of clones. As to this clone: Antigen: not known.

The J segment lost 12 bases and the V segment lost 6 bases, leaving 9 bases of the junction unmatched. The CDR3 sequence is 13 residues long. The germline CDR1 and CDR2 sequences are MGHDK and SYGVNS. Sequencing input: PBMCs. The receptor was isolated from a woman aged 25 to 39 in good health and CMV-seronegative. The V and J genes are TRBV25-1 and TRBJ2-1; 9 positions match TRBD2. The CDR3 DNA reads TGTGCCAGCAGCAGAGAGGCGGGGGGGCCGCAGTTCTTC. The encoded protein is CASSREAGGPQFF.